The source of this T cell receptor beta chain is a study of pediatric ulcerative colitis. During colonoscopy, one to two rectal pinch biopsies were collected. Sequencing depth was up to 500,000 reads per sample. Profiled with immunoSEQ multiplex PCR; TCRdb holds only in-frame clones, not every one. The sample includes 15,000 to 20,000 clones, under 75% seen only once; the top ten take approximately 7%. General study points: Acute severe colitis showed lower rectal diversity from clonal expansions. Rectal pinch biopsies may include blood-derived T cells.

Comment on this clone: Its target is not known.

There are 15 residues in the CDR3. CDR1 is SGHTS, CDR2 YDEGEE, per germline. V shed 0 bases and J 8 bases; nucleotides not matched to a gene: 6. The sequence derives from a boy aged 10-17 years with moderate ulcerative colitis. The genes are TRBV5-8 and TRBJ1-4; 8 nucleotides line up with TRBD1. The sequenced sample was gut tissue. The CDR3 protein is CASSLEQGAWEKLFF. The CDR3 DNA reads TGTGCCAGCAGCTTGGAGCAGGGGGCTTGGGAAAAACTGTTTTTT.